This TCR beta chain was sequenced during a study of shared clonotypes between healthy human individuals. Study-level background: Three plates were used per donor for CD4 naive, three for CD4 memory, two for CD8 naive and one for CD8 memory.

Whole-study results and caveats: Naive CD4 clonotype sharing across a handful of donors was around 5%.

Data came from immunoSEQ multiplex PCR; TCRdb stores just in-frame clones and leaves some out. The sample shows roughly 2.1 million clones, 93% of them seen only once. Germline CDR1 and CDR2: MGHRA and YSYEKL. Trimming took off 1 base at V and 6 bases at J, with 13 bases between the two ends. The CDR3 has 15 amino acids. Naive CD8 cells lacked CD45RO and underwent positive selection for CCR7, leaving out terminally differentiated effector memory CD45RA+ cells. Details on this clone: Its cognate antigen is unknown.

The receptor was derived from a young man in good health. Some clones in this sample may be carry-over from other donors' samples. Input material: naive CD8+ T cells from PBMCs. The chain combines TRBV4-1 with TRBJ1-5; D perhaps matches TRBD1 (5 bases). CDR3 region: CASSQVDSSSQPQHF. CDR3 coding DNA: TGCGCCAGCAGCCAAGTCGACAGTTCATCTCAGCCCCAGCATTTT.